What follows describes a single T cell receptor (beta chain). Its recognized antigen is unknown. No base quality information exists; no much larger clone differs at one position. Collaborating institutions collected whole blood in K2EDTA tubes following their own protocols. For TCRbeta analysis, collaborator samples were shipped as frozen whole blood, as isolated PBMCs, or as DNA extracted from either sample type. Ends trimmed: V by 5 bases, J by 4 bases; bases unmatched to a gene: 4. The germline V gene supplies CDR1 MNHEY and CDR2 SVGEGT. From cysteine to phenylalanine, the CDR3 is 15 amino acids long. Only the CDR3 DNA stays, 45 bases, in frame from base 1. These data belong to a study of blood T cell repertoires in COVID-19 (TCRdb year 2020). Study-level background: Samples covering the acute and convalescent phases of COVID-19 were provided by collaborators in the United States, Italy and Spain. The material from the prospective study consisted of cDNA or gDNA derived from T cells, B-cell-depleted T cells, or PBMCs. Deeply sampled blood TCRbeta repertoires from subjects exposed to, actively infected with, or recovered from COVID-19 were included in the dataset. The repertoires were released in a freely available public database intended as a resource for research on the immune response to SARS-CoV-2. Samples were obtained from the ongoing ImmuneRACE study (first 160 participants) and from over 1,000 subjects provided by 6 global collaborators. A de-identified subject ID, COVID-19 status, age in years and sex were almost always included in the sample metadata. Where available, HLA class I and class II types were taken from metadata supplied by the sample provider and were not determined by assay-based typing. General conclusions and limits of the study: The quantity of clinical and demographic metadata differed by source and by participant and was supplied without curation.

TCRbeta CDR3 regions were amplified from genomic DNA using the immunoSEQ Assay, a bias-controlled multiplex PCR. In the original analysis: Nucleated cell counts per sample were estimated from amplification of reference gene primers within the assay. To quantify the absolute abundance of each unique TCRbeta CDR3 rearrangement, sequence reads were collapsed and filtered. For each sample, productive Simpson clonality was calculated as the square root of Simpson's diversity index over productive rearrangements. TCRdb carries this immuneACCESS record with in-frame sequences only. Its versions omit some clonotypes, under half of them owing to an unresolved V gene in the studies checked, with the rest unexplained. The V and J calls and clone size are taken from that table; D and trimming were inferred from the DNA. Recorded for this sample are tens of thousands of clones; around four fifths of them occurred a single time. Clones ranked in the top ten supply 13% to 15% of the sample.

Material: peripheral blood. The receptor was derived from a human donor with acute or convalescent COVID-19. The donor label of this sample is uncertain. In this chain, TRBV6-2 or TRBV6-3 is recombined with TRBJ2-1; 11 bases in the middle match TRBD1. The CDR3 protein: CASSQGQGEYNEQFF. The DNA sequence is TGTGCCAGCAGTCAGGGACAGGGGGAATACAATGAGCAGTTCTTC.